The entry below gives a single TCR beta chain sequence along with its context. Antigen: not known. Three rounds of nested PCR, following a modified ARM-PCR protocol, produced the TCRbeta library. TCRdb re-called the multiplex PCR reads with MiXCR, one entry per CDR3 protein. There are about 76,000 distinct CDR3 sequences in the sample; about two thirds occur only once, and about 12% lies in the top ten. This sample's RNA came from whole unsorted tissue. This entry belongs to a study of tumor and adjacent non-tumor tissue in lung cancer. On the study more broadly: Aged about 31 to 80 years, patients included fewer than 11 men and 5 women with stage I to III disease.

Study observations and caveats: Significantly higher TCR diversity was found in tumor than normal lung.

The TCR originated in a woman aged 70-85 years with non-small cell lung cancer. The sequencing input was lung tumor tissue.

The CDR3 sequence: CASSLGLAGSGEQYF. The CDR3 region has the DNA TGTGCCAGCAGCTTGGGGCTAGCGGGCAGCGGGGAGCAGTACTTC. The chain links TRBV5-4 to TRBJ2-1, with 8 bases identical to TRBD2. Judging by the DNA end, TRBJ2-7 fits better; the J call may be wrong. The CDR3 sequence is 15 residues long. Germline V gene data show CDR1 as SGHNT and CDR2 as YYREEE (reference sequence).